These 30 T cell receptor beta chains share one sample of origin, sequenced in a study of T cell changes during pregnancy in multiple sclerosis. TCRdb's table, derived via immunoSEQ multiplex PCR, lists solely in-frame clones and lacks some. In the table there are 85,000 to 110,000 clones, almost 95% of which are singletons. Sequenced material: peripheral blood, taken after pregnancy. The receptors here all came from a female donor with multiple sclerosis, enrolled in a pregnancy study.

This sequence joins TRBV6-5 and TRBJ1-3; no clear D gene. The germline CDR1 and CDR2 sequences are MNHEY and SVGAGI. There are 15 residues in the CDR3. V was trimmed by 6 bases and J by 0 bases, leaving 12 bases between them. The CDR3 region has the DNA TGTGCCAGCAGCCCCGTCTCTTCCTCTGGAAACACCATATATTTT. Protein sequence: CASSPVSSSGNTIYF.

The chain links TRBV9 to TRBJ1-6; D remains ambiguous. Germline assignment: CDR1 SGDLS and CDR2 YYNGEE. Trimming left V 2 bases short and J 5 bases short, with 11 bases between. The CDR3 loop spans 15 amino acids. The CDR3 protein is CASSVSGGNNSPLHF. CDR3 coding DNA: TGTGCCAGCAGCGTTAGTGGAGGGAATAATTCACCCCTCCACTTT.

The genes are TRBV11-2 and TRBJ1-2; 7 bases line up with TRBD1. After removal of 5 bases from V and 11 bases from J, the junction contained 17 bases not matched to a gene. This CDR3 is 15 amino acids long. CDR1 and CDR2 from the germline V gene are SGHAT and FQNNGV. This CDR3 reads CASSPDRAALFGYTF. The CDR3 region has the DNA TGTGCCAGCAGCCCTGACAGGGCAGCCCTATTCGGGTACACCTTC.

This chain connects TRBV6-5 to TRBJ1-5; 7 nucleotides line up with TRBD1. Germline CDR1 reads MNHEY; CDR2 reads SVGAGI. The CDR3 runs to 15 residues. With V trimmed by 5 bases and J by 4 bases, 8 bases remained unmatched. Here the CDR3 reads CASSVGQAPNQPQHF. The CDR3 DNA reads TGTGCCAGCAGTGTCGGACAGGCCCCTAATCAGCCCCAGCATTTT.

J is TRBJ1-5 and V is TRBV28, with D possibly matching TRBD1 (6 bases). CDR1 is MDHEN, CDR2 SYDVKM, per germline. Trimming cost V 8 bases and J 2 bases, with 16 bases left between them. The CDR3 contains 15 residues. The CDR3 sequence is CASARGGLGNQPQHF. The CDR3 bases are TGTGCCAGCGCCAGAGGGGGTCTCGGCAATCAGCCCCAGCATTTT.

The chain joins TRBV5-1 to TRBJ1-5; D remains ambiguous. This CDR3 region has 16 residues. V was shortened by 0 bases and J by 3 bases, with 13 bases between the two germline ends. Germline-derived CDR1 and CDR2 are SGHRS and YFSETQ. The chain's CDR3 is CASSLVQLQDNQPQHF. The CDR3 DNA sequence: TGCGCCAGCAGCTTGGTCCAGCTCCAGGACAATCAGCCCCAGCATTTT.

The CDR3 nucleotides read TGTGCCAGCAGTGAAGAGGGGGCGGTCACTGAAGCTTTCTTT. This sequence encodes CASSEEGAVTEAFF. V usage is TRBV2 and J usage is TRBJ1-1, with 7 bases fitting TRBD1. CDR1 and CDR2 from the germline V gene are SNHLY and FYNNEI. V shed 1 base, J shed 4 bases, and the junction held 3 bases outside the gene matches. The CDR3 sequence is 14 residues long.

The chain joins TRBV25-1 to TRBJ2-2, with 11 bases fitting TRBD1. Germline loops: CDR1 MGHDK, CDR2 SYGVNS. The junction had 3 bases not matched to a gene; V was cut back by 8 bases and J by 1 base. The CDR3 is made up of 15 amino acids. Written as DNA, the CDR3 is TGTGCCAGCGGGGGACAGGGGGAGAACACCGGGGAGCTGTTTTTT. Amino acid sequence: CASGGQGENTGELFF.

The CDR3 sequence: CASSLAGGALGYEQYF. The CDR3 DNA is TGTGCCAGCAGCTTAGCGGGGGGGGCACTAGGCTACGAGCAGTACTTC. This chain links TRBV7-8 with TRBJ2-7; D possibly corresponds to TRBD2 (7 bases). V shed 0 bases and J shed 3 bases, with 15 bases lying between them. The CDR3 totals 16 residues. CDR1 is SGHVS and CDR2 is FQNEAQ in the germline V gene.

This chain joins TRBV5-4 and TRBJ1-6; 7 nucleotides align to TRBD1. Germline V gene data show CDR1 as SGHNT and CDR2 as YYREEE (reference sequence). This CDR3 is 14 amino acids long. Trimming removed 3 bases from V and 7 bases from J; junction bases left unmatched: 4. The CDR3 DNA is TGTGCCAGCAGCTCGACAGGGTTAAATTCACCCCTCCACTTT. This gives the protein CASSSTGLNSPLHF.

This CDR3 is CASSMGVTGNQPQHF. CDR3 sequence (DNA): TGTGCCAGTAGTATGGGAGTTACGGGCAATCAGCCCCAGCATTTT. The chain has TRBV19 and TRBJ1-5, with D unclear. This CDR3 has 15 amino acids. CDR1 and CDR2 from the germline V gene are LNHDA and SQIVND (reference sequence). Trimming shortened V by 3 bases and J by 2 bases, and 11 bases separated the two germline ends.

The rearrangement uses TRBV2 and TRBJ1-2; TRBD1 aligns across 8 bases. The V gene's germline CDR1 is SNHLY and CDR2 FYNNEI. The CDR3 loop spans 18 amino acids. J was trimmed by 3 bases and V by 7 bases; bases with no gene match: 19. The CDR3 here is CASTFLDRDKGGYYGYTF. CDR3 DNA sequence: TGTGCCAGCACCTTCTTGGACAGGGATAAAGGAGGGTACTATGGCTACACCTTC.

The V call is TRBV25-1, the J call TRBJ2-5, with 8 bases fitting TRBD1. Looked up from germline, CDR1 is MGHDK and CDR2 is SYGVNS. V was pared by 3 bases and J by 4 bases, with 13 bases of the junction left unmatched. This CDR3 spans 17 amino acids. CDR3 nucleotide sequence: TGTGCCAGCAGTGACCTAGGGGTCACAGGGGGTCTAGAGACCCAGTACTTC. It translates to CASSDLGVTGGLETQYF.

The chain has TRBV27 and TRBJ1-5, with D hard to call. The CDR3 spans 14 residues. The V gene lost 6 bases and the J gene lost 7 bases, with 16 bases spanning the gap. Germline V gene sequence: CDR1 MNHEY, CDR2 SMNVEV (reference sequence). CDR3 nucleotide sequence: TGTGCCAGCAGCGACTCAAGGGCGGGGCAGCCCCAGCATTTT. Encoded protein: CASSDSRAGQPQHF.

The gene calls are TRBV6-1 and TRBJ1-6, with D maybe TRBD1 (5 bases). The CDR3 sequence is 15 residues long. Germline V gene sequence: CDR1 MNHNS, CDR2 SASEGT. Trimming shortened V by 2 bases and J by 10 bases, and 15 bases separated the two germline ends. CDR3 coding DNA: TGTGCCAGCAGTGAATGGCCAGGGATGGGATCACCCCTCCACTTT. Its translation is CASSEWPGMGSPLHF.

The chain links TRBV27 to TRBJ1-1; 9 bases match TRBD1. CDR1 and CDR2 (germline): MNHEY, SMNVEV (reference sequence). This CDR3 is 13 amino acids long. The J segment lost 12 bases and the V segment lost 0 bases, leaving 5 bases of the junction unmatched. The CDR3 is CASSLSYDRGSFF. The CDR3 bases are TGTGCCAGCAGTTTATCTTACGACAGGGGGTCTTTCTTT.

The V call is TRBV4-3, the J call TRBJ2-6; possibly TRBD1 for D (5 bases). In germline, CDR1 is LGHNA, CDR2 YSLEER. The V end lost 0 bases, the J end lost 1 base, and 7 bases lay between the germline ends. This CDR3 is built from 16 residues. CDR3 region: CASSQESGSGANVLTF. DNA of the CDR3: TGCGCCAGCAGCCAAGAGTCAGGGTCTGGGGCCAACGTCCTGACTTTC.

The chain is built from TRBV4-1 and TRBJ2-5; 8 nucleotides line up with TRBD1. TRBJ2-7 matches the DNA end more closely, so the J call is doubtful. The germline V gene encodes CDR1 MGHRA and CDR2 YSYEKL. The CDR3 contains 14 residues. Here the CDR3 DNA reads TGCGCCAGCAGCCTCCTTCCAGGGACAGGCGAGCAGTACTTC. Translated: CASSLLPGTGEQYF.

The chain employs TRBV5-1 and TRBJ2-3; no clear D gene. Germline V gene sequence: CDR1 SGHRS, CDR2 YFSETQ. The CDR3 is 13 residues long. Trimming stripped 4 bases from V and 6 bases from J, with 12 bases between. The CDR3 protein is CASSLITKDTQYF. In DNA form, the CDR3 reads TGCGCCAGCAGCCTAATAACGAAGGATACGCAGTATTTT.

The chain uses TRBV19 and TRBJ2-3, with D perhaps TRBD2 (5 bases). Germline V gene data show CDR1 as LNHDA and CDR2 as SQIVND (reference sequence). The CDR3 runs to 17 residues. Trimming took 0 bases from V and 0 from J, leaving 13 bases between them. CDR3 in amino acids: CASSIDPFRGSTDTQYF. The DNA of the CDR3 is TGTGCCAGTAGTATAGACCCCTTCCGGGGAAGCACAGATACGCAGTATTTT.

CDR3 DNA sequence: TGTGCCAGCAGTGAAGACGCGGTTCCTGGGGCCAACGTCCTGACTTTC. Translating gives CASSEDAVPGANVLTF. V usage is TRBV2 and J usage is TRBJ2-6; D is uncertain. Germline CDR1 is SNHLY and CDR2 is FYNNEI. The CDR3 is 16 residues long. V was trimmed by 1 base and J by 2 bases, leaving 9 bases between them.

This chain uses TRBV11-2 with TRBJ2-1; TRBD2 agrees at 8 bases. Looked up from germline, CDR1 is SGHAT and CDR2 is FQNNGV. The CDR3 runs to 17 residues. The V segment lost 2 bases and the J segment 0 bases; nucleotides outside the gene matches: 6. CDR3 region: CASSLRSGTSSYNEQFF. The CDR3 region has the DNA TGTGCCAGCAGCTTAAGGTCCGGGACTAGCTCCTACAATGAGCAGTTCTTC. The variable domain in full, completed from reference TRBV11-2 and TRBJ2-1, reads EAGVAQSPRYKIIEKRQSVAFWCNPISGHATLYWYQQILGQGPKLLIQFQNNGVVDDSQLPKDRFSAERLKGVDSTLKIQPAKLEDSAVYLCASSLRSGTSSYNEQFFGPGTRLTVL.

This clone has a single count. The chain carries TRBV5-8 and TRBJ1-5; TRBD1 matches at 7 bases. The CDR3 sequence is 17 residues long. V was pared by 0 bases and J by 3 bases, with 9 bases of the junction left unmatched. CDR1 is SGHTS, CDR2 YDEGEE, per germline. The chain's CDR3 is CASSLETGWGDNQPQHF. The CDR3 DNA reads as TGTGCCAGCAGCTTGGAGACAGGGTGGGGAGACAATCAGCCCCAGCATTTT.

The V gene is TRBV2, the J gene TRBJ2-4, with D hard to call. The CDR3 extends over 13 amino acids. Germline CDR1 is SNHLY and CDR2 is FYNNEI. Trimming took off 4 bases at V and 5 bases at J, with 9 bases between the two ends. CDR3 nucleotides: TGTGCCAGCAGTGCCGACATTCAAAACATTCAGTACTTC. As protein: CASSADIQNIQYF.

This clone has just one count. The J gene is TRBJ2-3, the V gene TRBV4-3; 9 bases align to TRBD2. This CDR3 is 15 amino acids long. V gave up 3 bases and J gave up 5 bases; unmatched junction bases: 6. Germline V gene sequence: CDR1 LGHNA, CDR2 YSLEER. Here the CDR3 reads CASSQSLAGRDTQYF. The CDR3 bases are TGCGCCAGCAGCCAGAGCCTAGCGGGGAGAGATACGCAGTATTTT.

The J gene is TRBJ2-3, the V gene TRBV6-5; TRBD2 might be the D (7 bases). CDR1 and CDR2 from the germline V gene are MNHEY and SVGAGI. Trimming pared 0 bases from V and 4 bases from J, leaving 11 bases between. This CDR3 region has 15 residues. The CDR3 nucleotides are TGTGCCAGCAGTTACTCGGCGGGGGCGGCAGATACGCAGTATTTT. This sequence encodes CASSYSAGAADTQYF.

V gene TRBV6-5 combines with J gene TRBJ2-7; 7 positions match TRBD2. The CDR3 has 13 amino acids. The V and J ends lost 6 bases and 5 bases, in that order; junction bases with no gene match: 7. Per the germline V gene, CDR1 is MNHEY and CDR2 is SVGAGI. CDR3 bases: TGTGCCAGCAGCACCGGGGAGGGAAACGAGCAGTACTTC. This encodes CASSTGEGNEQYF.

This sequence joins TRBV9 and TRBJ2-6; TRBD1 is a possible D gene (5 bases). The CDR3 contains 16 residues. V gave up 1 base and J gave up 1 base, with 9 bases separating them. CDR1 SGDLS and CDR2 YYNGEE come from the germline V gene. The CDR3 DNA reads TGTGCCAGCAGCGTATACGACAGATCTGGGGCCAACGTCCTGACTTTC. Its protein product is CASSVYDRSGANVLTF.

The chain has TRBV27 and TRBJ2-7, with D possibly TRBD1 on 6 matching bases. The germline V gene encodes CDR1 MNHEY and CDR2 SMNVEV (reference sequence). The ends were cut back, 3 bases at V and 6 bases at J, with 15 bases in the middle. This CDR3 is built from 14 residues. This CDR3 is CASSFGRGTSEQYF. In nucleotides, the CDR3 is TGTGCCAGCAGTTTCGGCAGGGGTACGAGCGAGCAGTACTTC.

This chain uses TRBV4-1 with TRBJ1-6; D is unresolved. Germline lookup yields CDR1 MGHRA and CDR2 YSYEKL. The CDR3 extends over 16 amino acids. Trimming cost V 1 base and J 0 bases, with 7 bases left between them. CDR3 nucleotide sequence: TGCGCCAGCAGCCAAGTTACTAGCTCCTATAATTCACCCCTCCACTTT. Translating gives CASSQVTSSYNSPLHF.